A single T cell receptor beta chain is shown here with its context. Germline loops: CDR1 SGHTA, CDR2 FQGNSA. The CDR3 is made up of 15 amino acids. V dropped 4 bases and J dropped 9; count of bases not matched to a gene: 11. The protocol was immunoSEQ multiplex PCR, while the TCRdb copy is restricted to in-frame clones and leaves out a portion. The sample yields some 250,000 clones, 70% to 90% seen once. This sample was taken from a study of blood T cell repertoires in COVID-19. The TCR sequence derives from a woman between 45 and 65 years old who had recovered from COVID-19. The sample taken for sequencing was PBMCs or T cells enriched from blood (not recorded which). The genes are TRBV7-2 and TRBJ1-5; 8 positions agree with TRBD1. The CDR3 loop is CASSSLTGAGGPQHF. The CDR3 coding sequence is TGTGCCAGCAGCTCTCTGACAGGGGCTGGGGGGCCCCAGCATTTT.